This T cell receptor beta chain was recorded in a study of cytomegalovirus exposure and HLA in healthy donors. Background on the study: Among roughly 180 million T cells, an earlier analysis found 95 million to 140 million unique TCR beta sequences.

This clone was seen only a few times. Its antigen remains unknown. Study outcomes and limitations: The study put 150 to 200 TCR beta chains on its list as cytomegalovirus-associated. In a later analysis, a missense DCLRE1C variant was linked to TCR beta V- and J-gene trimming.

Both 60 Vbeta primers and 13 Jbeta primers went into the PCR. Libraries were prepared by immunoSEQ multiplex PCR; TCRdb keeps only in-frame clonotypes and omits some of them. The sample carries fewer than 200,000 clones, more than 80% recorded once. All donors participated as healthy donors of bone marrow. Sequenced: PBMCs. This receptor was taken from a boy between 10 and 17 years old in good health and CMV-seronegative.

The CDR3 reads CASSETIPQGAYGYTF. CDR3 DNA sequence: TGTGCCAGCAGTGAAACCATCCCTCAGGGGGCTTATGGCTACACCTTC. The rearrangement links TRBV25-1 to TRBJ1-2, with 8 bases matching TRBD1. V lost 2 bases, J lost 5 bases, and 10 bases stayed unmatched. The CDR3 extends over 16 amino acids. Looked up from germline, CDR1 is MGHDK and CDR2 is SYGVNS.